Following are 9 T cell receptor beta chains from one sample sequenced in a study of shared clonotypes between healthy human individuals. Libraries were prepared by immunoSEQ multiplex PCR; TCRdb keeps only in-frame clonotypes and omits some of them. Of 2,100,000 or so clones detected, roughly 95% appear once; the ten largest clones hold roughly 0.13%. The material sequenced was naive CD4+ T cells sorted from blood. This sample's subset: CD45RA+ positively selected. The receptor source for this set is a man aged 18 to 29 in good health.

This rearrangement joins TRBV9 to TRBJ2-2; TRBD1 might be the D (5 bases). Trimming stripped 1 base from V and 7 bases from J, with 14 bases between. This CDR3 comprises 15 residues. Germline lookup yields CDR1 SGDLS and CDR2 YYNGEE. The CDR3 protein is CASSVTPGFDGELFF. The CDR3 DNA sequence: TGTGCCAGCAGCGTAACCCCAGGGTTCGACGGGGAGCTGTTTTTT.

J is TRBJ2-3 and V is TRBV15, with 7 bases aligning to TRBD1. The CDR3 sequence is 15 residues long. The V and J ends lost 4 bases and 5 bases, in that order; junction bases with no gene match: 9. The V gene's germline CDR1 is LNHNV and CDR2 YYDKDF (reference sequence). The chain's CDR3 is CATSKQGNPQDTQYF. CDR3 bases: TGTGCCACCAGCAAACAGGGGAACCCACAAGATACGCAGTATTTT.

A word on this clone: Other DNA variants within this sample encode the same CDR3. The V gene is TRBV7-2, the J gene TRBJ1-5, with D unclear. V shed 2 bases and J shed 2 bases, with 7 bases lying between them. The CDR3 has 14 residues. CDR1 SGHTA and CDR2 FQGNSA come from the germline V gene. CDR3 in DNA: TGTGCCAGCAGCTTAAGGCAGGGCAATCAGCCCCAGCATTTT. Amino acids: CASSLRQGNQPQHF. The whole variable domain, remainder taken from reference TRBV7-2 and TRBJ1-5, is GAGVSQSPSNKVTEKGKDVELRCDPISGHTALYWYRQSLGQGLEFLIYFQGNSAPDKSGLPSDRFSAERTGGSVSTLTIQRTQQEDSAVYLCASSLRQGNQPQHFGDGTRLSIL.

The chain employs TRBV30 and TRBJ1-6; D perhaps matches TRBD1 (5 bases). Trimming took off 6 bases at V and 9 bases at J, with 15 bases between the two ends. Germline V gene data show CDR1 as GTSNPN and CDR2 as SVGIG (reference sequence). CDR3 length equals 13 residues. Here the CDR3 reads CACRGIHGSPLHF. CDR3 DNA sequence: TGTGCCTGCCGGGGGATTCACGGTTCACCCCTCCACTTT.

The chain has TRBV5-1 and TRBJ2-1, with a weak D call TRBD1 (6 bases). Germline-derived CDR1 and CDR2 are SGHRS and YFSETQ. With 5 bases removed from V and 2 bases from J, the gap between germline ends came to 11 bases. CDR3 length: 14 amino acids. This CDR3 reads CASRNTGTYNEQFF. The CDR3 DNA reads TGCGCCAGCAGGAACACAGGGACCTACAATGAGCAGTTCTTC.

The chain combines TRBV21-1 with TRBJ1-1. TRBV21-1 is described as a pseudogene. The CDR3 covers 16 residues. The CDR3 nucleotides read TGTGCCAGCAGGCGCGGCGTCTGGGGGTGTCACATGGAAGCTTTCTTT. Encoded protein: CASRRGVWGCHMEAFF.

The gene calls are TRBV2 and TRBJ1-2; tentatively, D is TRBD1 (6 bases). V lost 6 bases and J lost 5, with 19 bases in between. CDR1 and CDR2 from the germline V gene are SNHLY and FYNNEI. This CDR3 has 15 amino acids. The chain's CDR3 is CASSVGRGSGYGYTF. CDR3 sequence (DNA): TGTGCCAGCAGCGTAGGCAGGGGAAGTGGATATGGCTACACCTTC.

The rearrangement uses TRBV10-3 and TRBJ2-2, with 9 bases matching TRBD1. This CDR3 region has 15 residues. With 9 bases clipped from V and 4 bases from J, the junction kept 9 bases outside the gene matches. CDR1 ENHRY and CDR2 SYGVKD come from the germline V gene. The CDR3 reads CAMGSGTGFTGELFF. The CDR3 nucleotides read TGTGCCATGGGGTCCGGGACAGGGTTCACCGGGGAGCTGTTTTTT.

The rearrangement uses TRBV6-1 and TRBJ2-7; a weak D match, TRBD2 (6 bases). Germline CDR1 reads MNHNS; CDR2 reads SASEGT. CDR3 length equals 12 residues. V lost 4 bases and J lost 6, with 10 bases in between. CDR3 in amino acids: CASSVMGGEQYF. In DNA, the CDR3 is TGTGCCAGCAGTGTTATGGGGGGCGAGCAGTACTTC.